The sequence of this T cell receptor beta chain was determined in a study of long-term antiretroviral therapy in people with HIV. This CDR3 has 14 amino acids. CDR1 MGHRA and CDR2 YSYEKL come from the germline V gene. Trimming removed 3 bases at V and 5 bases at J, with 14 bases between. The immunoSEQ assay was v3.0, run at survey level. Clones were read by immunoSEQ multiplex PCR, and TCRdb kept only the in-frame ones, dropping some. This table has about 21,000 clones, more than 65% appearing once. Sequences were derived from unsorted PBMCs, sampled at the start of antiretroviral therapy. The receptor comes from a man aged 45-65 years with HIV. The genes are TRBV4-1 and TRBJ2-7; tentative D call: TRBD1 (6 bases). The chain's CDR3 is CASSQVYQGNEQYF. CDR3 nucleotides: TGCGCCAGCAGCCAGGTATACCAGGGGAACGAGCAGTACTTC.